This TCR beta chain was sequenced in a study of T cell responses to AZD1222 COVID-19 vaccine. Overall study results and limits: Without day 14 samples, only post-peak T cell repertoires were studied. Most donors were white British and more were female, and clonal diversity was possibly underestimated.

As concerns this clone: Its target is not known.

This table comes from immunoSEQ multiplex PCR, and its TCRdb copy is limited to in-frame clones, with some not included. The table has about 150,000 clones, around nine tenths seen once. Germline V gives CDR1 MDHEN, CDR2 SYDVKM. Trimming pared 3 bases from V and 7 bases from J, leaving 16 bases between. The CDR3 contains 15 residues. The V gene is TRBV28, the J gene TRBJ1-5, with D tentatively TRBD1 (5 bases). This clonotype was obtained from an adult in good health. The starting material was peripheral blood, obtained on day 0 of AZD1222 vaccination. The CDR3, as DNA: TGTGCCAGCAGTTTCCAACTTACACGGGGGCAGCCCCAGCATTTT. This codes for CASSFQLTRGQPQHF. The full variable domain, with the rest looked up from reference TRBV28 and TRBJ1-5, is DVKVTQSSRYLVKRTGEKVFLECVQDMDHENMFWYRQDPGLGLRLIYFSYDVKMKEKGDIPEGYSVSREKKERFSLILESASTNQTSMYLCASSFQLTRGQPQHFGDGTRLSIL.